These 27 T cell receptor beta chains were sequenced from one sample in a study of T cell repertoires in cytomegalovirus infection (dated by TCRdb to the late 2010s). Their antigens are not known. In light of the paper, this sample's treatment or condition label describes: in vitro stimulation with specific CMV peptide epitopes to enrich CMV-specific T cells. TCRdb shows the sequencer as Illumina HiSeq 1500. In TCRdb, the public reads were trimmed at Q25 with fastp and aligned with MiXCR, with productive beta chains retained. One record per CDR3 amino acid sequence lists the most common genes and DNA. The sample table holds 900,000 to 950,000 distinct CDR3 sequences, of which around 31% were seen once. Around 15% of the sample goes to the ten largest clones. The material was cultured CD8+ T cells from PBMCs, obtained from culture after CMV antigen stimulation. The receptors originated from a human donor in good health (CMV status not recorded). Some clones in this sample may be carry-over from other donors' samples.

The chain recombines TRBV12-3 or TRBV12-4 with TRBJ2-1, with D uncertain. The CDR3 runs to 12 residues. The ends were cut back, 4 bases at V and 9 bases at J, with 10 bases in the middle. In nucleotides, the CDR3 is TGTGCCAGCAGTTCCTTGAGCGCTGAGCAGTTCTTC. Protein sequence: CASSSLSAEQFF.

As regards this clonotype: At one boundary the junction diverges from the germline segment, which might be a read error. The chain recombines TRBV6-5 with TRBJ1-1, with TRBD1 identical over 8 bases. This CDR3 comprises 16 residues. Germline CDR1 MNHEY, CDR2 SVGAGI. CDR3 protein: CASNYSTGALNTEAFF. CDR3 nucleotide sequence: TGTGCCAGCAATTACTCGACAGGGGCCCTGAACACTGAAGCTTTCTTT.

The sample holds a few counts of this clonotype. The chain is built from TRBV27 and TRBJ1-2; a possible D gene is TRBD1 (5 bases). The germline gives CDR1 MNHEY, CDR2 SMNVEV (reference sequence). V lost 6 bases, J lost 4 bases, and 15 bases lay in between. This CDR3 spans 14 amino acids. The CDR3 loop reads CASRQVGSSYGYTF. The CDR3 DNA reads TGTGCCAGCAGACAGGTTGGGTCTAGCTATGGCTACACCTTC.

Of note for this clonotype: A much larger clone differs from this one at a single base, so this may be a read error. This rearrangement joins TRBV7-6 to TRBJ2-3; D is unclear. The CDR3 spans 15 residues. CDR1 and CDR2 from the germline V gene are SGHVS and FNYEAQ. In DNA form, the CDR3 reads TGTGCCAGCAGCTTCCCCAGGCAACCCACAGTTACGCAGTATTTT. Amino acid sequence: CASSFPRQPTVTQYF. The whole variable domain, remainder taken from reference TRBV7-6 and TRBJ2-3, is GAGVSQSPRYKVTKRGQDVALRCDPISGHVSLYWYRQALGQGPEFLTYFNYEAQQDKSGLPNDRFSAERPEGSISTLTIQRTEQRDSAMYRCASSFPRQPTVTQYFGPGTRLTVL.

There are many counts of this clonotype. The chain combines TRBV7-9 with TRBJ1-5; D is perhaps TRBD1 (5 bases). CDR1 and CDR2 (germline): SEHNR, FQNEAQ (reference sequence). The V gene lost 1 base and the J gene lost 5 bases, with 18 bases spanning the gap. This CDR3 spans 17 amino acids. The CDR3 is CASSLVGTALIDQPQHF. In DNA form, the CDR3 reads TGTGCCAGCAGCTTAGTAGGGACGGCCCTGATCGATCAGCCCCAGCATTTT. Drawing the rest from reference TRBV7-9 and TRBJ1-5, the complete variable domain is DTGVSQNPRHKITKRGQNVTFRCDPISEHNRLYWYRQTLGQGPEFLTYFQNEAQLEKSRLLSDRFSAERPKGSFSTLEIQRTEQGDSAMYLCASSLVGTALIDQPQHFGDGTRLSIL.

J is TRBJ1-1 and V is TRBV28; 7 bases align to TRBD1. The CDR3 is 13 residues long. Germline V gene lookup returns CDR1 MDHEN and CDR2 SYDVKM. With V trimmed by 2 bases and J by 10 bases, 7 bases remained unmatched. The chain's CDR3 is CASSLEGALRAFF. CDR3 nucleotide sequence: TGTGCCAGCAGTTTAGAGGGGGCTCTAAGAGCTTTCTTT.

In its sample, this clonotype was seen a few times. This chain connects TRBV20-1 to TRBJ1-2, with TRBD1 matching over 10 bases. The CDR3 loop spans 15 amino acids. Germline-derived CDR1 and CDR2 are DFQATT and SNEGSKA (reference sequence). The trim removed 4 bases at V and 1 base at J, leaving 6 bases unmatched. The CDR3 spells CSATGTGELNYGYTF. Written as DNA, the CDR3 is TGCAGTGCTACCGGGACAGGGGAACTTAACTATGGCTACACCTTC.

This clonotype was recorded a few times. The CDR3 region is CASMGHIGGEQYF. The CDR3 DNA reads as TGTGCCAGCATGGGGCATATAGGGGGGGAGCAGTACTTC. This sequence joins TRBV12-3 or TRBV12-4 and TRBJ2-7; TRBD1 or TRBD2 may be the D gene (6 bases each). V was pared by 7 bases and J by 7 bases, with 17 bases between. The CDR3 is made up of 13 amino acids.

The chain links TRBV27 to TRBJ1-5; D may be TRBD1 (5 bases). The ends were cut back, 3 bases at V and 5 bases at J, with 11 bases in the middle. CDR1 MNHEY and CDR2 SMNVEV come from the germline V gene (reference sequence). The CDR3 consists of 14 residues. The CDR3 here is CASSFGGVHQPQHF. CDR3 DNA sequence: TGTGCCAGCAGTTTTGGGGGAGTCCATCAGCCCCAGCATTTT.

Details on this clonotype: A much larger clone is a single base away; this may be a read error. The J gene is TRBJ2-5, the V gene TRBV7-9, with D perhaps TRBD1 (6 bases). CDR1 is SEHNR and CDR2 is FQNEAQ in the germline V gene (reference sequence). This CDR3 contains 15 residues. The CDR3 bases are TGTTCCAGCAGCTCTCAGGGGACCATGGGAGAGACCCAGTACTTC. Protein product: CSSSSQGTMGETQYF.

This clonotype turned up a few times. V usage is TRBV20-1 and J usage is TRBJ1-3, with no clear D. Trimming stripped 6 bases from V and 3 bases from J, with 12 bases between. Germline values: CDR1 DFQATT, CDR2 SNEGSKA (reference sequence). This CDR3 spans 13 amino acids. The CDR3, as DNA: TGCAGTGCAACTGGAATGTTTGGAAACACCATATATTTT. Protein product: CSATGMFGNTIYF.

This CDR3 reads CSTEGRGYGYTF. The DNA for the CDR3 is TGCAGCACAGAGGGCAGGGGGTACGGCTACACCTTC. The chain joins TRBV29-1 to TRBJ1-2; 7 nucleotides align to TRBD1. The CDR3 sequence is 12 residues long. The trim removed 8 bases at V and 8 bases at J, leaving 11 bases unmatched. Germline V gives CDR1 SQVTM, CDR2 ANQGSEA. The complete variable domain, with remaining parts taken from reference TRBV29-1 and TRBJ1-2, reads SAVISQKPSRDICQRGTSLTIQCQVDSQVTMMFWYRQQPGQSLTLIATANQGSEATYESGFVIDKFPISRPNLTFSTLTVSNMSPEDSSIYLCSTEGRGYGYTFGSGTRLTVV.

This clonotype has more than one count but fewer than ten. The chain recombines TRBV12-3 or TRBV12-4 with TRBJ1-5; the D is unclear. CDR3 length equals 12 residues. V was shortened by 6 bases and J by 7 bases, with 10 bases between the two germline ends. The CDR3 region is CASRHFGQPQHF. The DNA for the CDR3 is TGTGCCAGCAGGCATTTTGGCCAGCCCCAGCATTTT.

The genes are TRBV7-6 and TRBJ2-7; 7 bases are shared with TRBD1. The V and J ends lost 1 base and 2 bases, in that order; junction bases with no gene match: 5. Germline lookup yields CDR1 SGHVS and CDR2 FNYEAQ. This CDR3 region has 15 residues. The CDR3 coding sequence is TGTGCCAGCAGCTTAGTTTTAGGACAGGCCTACGAGCAGTACTTC. It is translated as CASSLVLGQAYEQYF.

The V call is TRBV6-1, the J call TRBJ2-5; TRBD1 is a possible D gene (6 bases). V dropped 5 bases and J dropped 1 base, with 14 bases sitting between them. Germline V gene data show CDR1 as MNHNS and CDR2 as SASEGT. This CDR3 region has 15 residues. The CDR3 here is CASSPELQGQETQYF. CDR3 nucleotides: TGTGCCAGCAGTCCCGAGTTACAGGGCCAAGAGACCCAGTACTTC.

This chain links TRBV7-9 with TRBJ1-4; no firm D call. The CDR3 loop spans 14 amino acids. V was cut by 7 bases and J by 3 bases, with 12 bases left in between. Germline CDR1 reads SEHNR; CDR2 reads FQNEAQ (reference sequence). CDR3 amino acids: CASTHRSANEKLFF. In nucleotides, the CDR3 is TGTGCCAGCACCCATCGTTCGGCTAATGAAAAACTGTTTTTT.

The rearrangement uses TRBV6-6 and TRBJ2-3, with D possibly being TRBD2 (7 bases). V was pared by 8 bases and J by 0 bases, with 18 bases between. There are 16 residues in the CDR3. Germline V gives CDR1 MNHNY, CDR2 SVGAGI (reference sequence). CDR3 nucleotide sequence: TGTGCCAGCGGCTATAGGGGGGGGGCCAGCACAGATACGCAGTATTTT. Translated, it gives CASGYRGGASTDTQYF.

This clonotype was observed many times. This rearrangement joins TRBV7-8 to TRBJ2-1, with 13 nucleotides matching TRBD2. Germline V gene data show CDR1 as SGHVS and CDR2 as FQNEAQ. CDR3 size: 15 residues. V shed 7 bases, J shed 7 bases, and the junction held 7 bases outside the gene matches. The CDR3 reads CASIAWTSGGNEQFF. The CDR3, as DNA: TGTGCCAGCATCGCCTGGACTAGCGGGGGAAATGAGCAGTTCTTC.

A few counts support this clonotype. V usage is TRBV7-8 and J usage is TRBJ2-1; the match to TRBD2 covers 9 bases. This CDR3 has 16 residues. The germline V gene encodes CDR1 SGHVS and CDR2 FQNEAQ. J gave up 0 bases and V 5 bases, and 5 bases lay outside the gene matches. As DNA, the CDR3 is TGTGCCAGCAGCCCCATAGCGGGGGTCTCCTACAATGAGCAGTTCTTC. Its translation: CASSPIAGVSYNEQFF. The whole variable domain, remainder taken from reference TRBV7-8 and TRBJ2-1, is GAGVSQSPRYKVAKRGQDVALRCDPISGHVSLFWYQQALGQGPEFLTYFQNEAQLDKSGLPSDRFFAERPEGSVSTLKIQRTQQEDSAVYLCASSPIAGVSYNEQFFGPGTRLTVL.

This clonotype appeared a few times. The V call is TRBV7-2, the J call TRBJ2-2, with D tentatively TRBD1 (5 bases). Germline V CDR1 and CDR2: SGHTA, FQGNSA. The CDR3 is 16 residues long. V was shortened by 5 bases and J by 1 base, with 14 bases between the two germline ends. Written as DNA, the CDR3 is TGTGCCAGCAGCATAATTCCAGGGCAGAACACCGGGGAGCTGTTTTTT. Protein product: CASSIIPGQNTGELFF.

This clonotype was counted only a few times. At one of its ends the junction is not consistent with the germline gene, which may arise from a read error. This chain links TRBV10-3 with TRBJ2-7; 7 positions match TRBD1. This CDR3 is 11 amino acids long. Germline values: CDR1 ENHRY, CDR2 SYGVKD. CDR3 DNA sequence: TGCCAATCTCGACAGGGAGCTGAGCAGTACTTC. It specifies CQSRQGAEQYF.

The chain has TRBV7-3 and TRBJ2-4, with D possibly being TRBD1 (5 bases). The germline V and J ends were trimmed by 3 bases and 4 bases, with 7 bases remaining between them. This CDR3 has 13 residues. The germline V gene encodes CDR1 SGHTA and CDR2 FQGTGA. The CDR3 protein is CASSFRGKNIQYF. As DNA, the CDR3 is TGTGCCAGCAGCTTTAGGGGTAAAAACATTCAGTACTTC.

This clonotype showed up many times. This chain joins TRBV28 and TRBJ2-3, with TRBD2 matching over 8 bases. The CDR3 is 15 amino acids. V shed 6 bases and J 2 bases; nucleotides not matched to a gene: 7. Germline V gives CDR1 MDHEN, CDR2 SYDVKM. Here the CDR3 DNA reads TGTGCCAGCAGCCCTCGCGGGGGGCACACAGATACGCAGTATTTT. Its translation: CASSPRGGHTDTQYF.

Note on this clonotype: A read error may be the cause here, since a much bigger clone is one base away. This rearrangement joins TRBV12-3 or TRBV12-4 to TRBJ2-1; D unclear. Trimming took off 2 bases at V and 8 bases at J, with 10 bases between the two ends. The CDR3 runs 13 residues. The chain's CDR3 is CASSLLRFHEQFF. Here the CDR3 DNA reads TGTGCCAGCAGTTTATTGAGATTCCATGAGCAGTTCTTC.

This rearrangement joins TRBV7-9 to TRBJ1-1, with 8 bases aligning to TRBD1. The CDR3 is made up of 15 amino acids. V was pared by 1 base and J by 12 bases, with 13 bases of the junction left unmatched. The V gene's germline CDR1 is SEHNR and CDR2 FQNEAQ (reference sequence). The CDR3 loop is CASSLGGPGGAGTFF. The DNA of the CDR3 is TGTGCCAGCAGCTTAGGGGGTCCAGGGGGCGCCGGGACTTTCTTT.

The chain carries TRBV12-5 and TRBJ2-3; TRBD1 aligns across 11 bases. The CDR3 length is 18 residues. V lost 1 base and J lost 2; bases outside the gene matches: 8. Germline lookup yields CDR1 LGHNT and CDR2 FRNRAP. CDR3 sequence reads: CASGLGGTGGFLTDTQYF. In nucleotides, the CDR3 is TGTGCTAGTGGTTTGGGTGGGACAGGGGGTTTCCTCACAGATACGCAGTATTTT. Full variable domain (missing parts from reference TRBV12-5 and TRBJ2-3): DARVTQTPRHKVTEMGQEVTMRCQPILGHNTVFWYRQTMMQGLELLAYFRNRAPLDDSGMPKDRFSAEMPDATLATLKIQPSEPRDSAVYFCASGLGGTGGFLTDTQYFGPGTRLTVL.

This clonotype was picked up a small number of times. The V gene is TRBV12-3 or TRBV12-4, the J gene TRBJ2-1, with D uncertain. V lost 5 bases to trimming and J lost 9 bases, with 11 bases between them. CDR3 length: 12 amino acids. This CDR3 is CASSELRGEQFF. CDR3 in DNA: TGTGCCAGCAGTGAACTGCGTGGTGAGCAGTTCTTC.